Below are 9 T cell receptor beta chains sequenced from a single sample in a study of T-cell memory formation after mild COVID-19. TCRdb fed the 5' RACE reads into MiXCR, producing one record per CDR3 protein. The data hold some 130,000 distinct CDR3 sequences, with 16% observed a single time. Sequenced material: PBMCs or a T cell subset sorted from them (not recorded which). These receptor sequences come from an adult woman who had mild COVID-19 (a few samples of this study predate the infection). Cell type and time point are not known.

Remarks on this clonotype: The junction and the germline gene differ at one end; a read error may be behind it. The V and J genes are TRBV7-7 and TRBJ2-3, with TRBD2 matching over 10 bases. The CDR3 covers 16 residues. The germline gives CDR1 SSHAT, CDR2 FNYEAQ (reference sequence). For the CDR3, the DNA is TGTGCTAGCAGCGGCAAGCGGGAGGGCCTCGGCGATACGCAGTATTTT. It yields the protein CASSGKREGLGDTQYF.

This chain joins TRBV9 and TRBJ1-2; D is unclear. CDR3 length: 13 residues. Per germline, CDR1 SGDLS and CDR2 YYNGEE. V lost 3 bases and J 2 bases, leaving 8 bases between the germline ends. The CDR3 coding sequence is TGTGCCAGCAGCGGGACGGCAAACTATGGCTACACCTTC. It codes for CASSGTANYGYTF.

This clonotype was seen at least ten times. The V and J genes are TRBV5-1 and TRBJ2-3, with a tentative D call TRBD1 (6 bases). Trimming shortened V by 4 bases and J by 1 base, and 19 bases separated the two germline ends. The CDR3 length is 17 residues. Germline loops: CDR1 SGHRS, CDR2 YFSETQ. CDR3 amino acids: CASSRTGSTGRTDTQYF. In DNA form, the CDR3 reads TGCGCCAGCAGCCGTACTGGTTCGACAGGACGCACAGATACGCAGTATTTT.

This clonotype showed up just a few times. V usage is TRBV10-2 and J usage is TRBJ2-1; 7 bases are shared with TRBD2. The J segment lost 7 bases and the V segment lost 8 bases, leaving 2 bases of the junction unmatched. This CDR3 comprises 11 residues. Germline V gene lookup returns CDR1 WSHSY and CDR2 SAAADI. Written as DNA, the CDR3 is TGCGCCAGCGGGGGGGATAATGAGCAGTTCTTC. It encodes CASGGDNEQFF.

The CDR3 loop is CASSFGGVQPQHF. CDR3 sequence (DNA): TGTGCCAGCAGCTTCGGGGGGGTTCAGCCCCAGCATTTT. V is TRBV7-8 and J is TRBJ1-5, with D perhaps TRBD1 (5 bases). Per germline, CDR1 SGHVS and CDR2 FQNEAQ. V was clipped by 3 bases and J by 6 bases, with 9 bases between them. The CDR3 totals 13 residues. The whole variable domain, filled in from reference TRBV7-8 and TRBJ1-5, reads GAGVSQSPRYKVAKRGQDVALRCDPISGHVSLFWYQQALGQGPEFLTYFQNEAQLDKSGLPSDRFFAERPEGSVSTLKIQRTQQEDSAVYLCASSFGGVQPQHFGDGTRLSIL.

The table lists this clonotype with a few counts. The chain uses TRBV4-2 and TRBJ1-5; D remains ambiguous. Trimming removed 0 bases from V and 7 bases from J, with 19 bases in between. The germline V gene has CDR1 LGHNA and CDR2 YNFKEQ. The CDR3 runs to 17 residues. The CDR3 DNA is TGTGCCAGCAGCCAAGATCTTACCGGTACAGCCGCACAGCCCCAGCATTTT. Its protein is CASSQDLTGTAAQPQHF.

The gene calls are TRBV6-5 and TRBJ1-4; D is uncertain. Germline CDR1 and CDR2: MNHEY and SVGAGI. V was shortened by 0 bases and J by 1 base, with 6 bases between the two germline ends. The CDR3 runs 15 residues. In DNA form, the CDR3 reads TGTGCCAGCAGTTACTCGGGTAGAACTAATGAAAAACTGTTTTTT. Its protein is CASSYSGRTNEKLFF.

V usage is TRBV7-8 and J usage is TRBJ1-6; 8 bases line up with TRBD1. V lost 1 base, J lost 13 bases, and 3 bases stayed unmatched. CDR3 length equals 13 residues. Germline loops: CDR1 SGHVS, CDR2 FQNEAQ. CDR3 DNA sequence: TGTGCCAGCAGCTTAGGGACAGGGAGCCCCCTCCACTTT. Its translation: CASSLGTGSPLHF.

This clonotype came up a few times. The chain couples TRBV9 to TRBJ2-1; D uncertain. Trimming shortened V by 1 base and J by 8 bases, and 16 bases separated the two germline ends. Germline V lookup: CDR1 SGDLS, CDR2 YYNGEE. The CDR3 sequence is 15 residues long. The CDR3 sequence: CASSVQERREHEQFF. The CDR3 DNA reads as TGTGCCAGCAGCGTACAGGAAAGAAGGGAACATGAGCAGTTCTTC.